These 15 T cell receptor beta chains share one sample of origin, sequenced in a study of T cell responses to AZD1222 COVID-19 vaccine (dated by TCRdb to about 2021). Taken with the paper, the label for time point translates to: about 28 days (+/-7) after the second vaccine dose. Library preparation was by the immunoSEQ multiplex PCR assay. Not all clones reach the TCRdb copy of this immuneACCESS table, which keeps in-frame sequences only. Checked studies attribute under half of the gap to unresolved V genes and leave the rest unexplained. The sample table records about 59,000 clones; 89% of these occur just once. The ten biggest clones cover 5% to 6.5% of the sample. Here the sequenced sample was peripheral blood, taken 28 days after the second AZD1222 dose. These receptors were collected from an adult who received the AZD1222 COVID-19 vaccine.

The chain couples TRBV5-1 to TRBJ2-3; a possible D gene is TRBD1 (7 bases). CDR3 length: 14 amino acids. Germline CDR1 SGHRS, CDR2 YFSETQ. With 4 bases removed from V and 5 bases from J, the gap between germline ends came to 14 bases. CDR3 protein: CASSPGGPGDTQYF. CDR3 sequence (DNA): TGCGCCAGCAGCCCAGGGGGGCCGGGAGATACGCAGTATTTT.

The chain recombines TRBV30 with TRBJ1-4, with 9 bases lining up with TRBD1. V lost 2 bases, J lost 4 bases, and 2 bases stayed unmatched. This CDR3 is built from 14 residues. Germline V CDR1 and CDR2: GTSNPN, SVGIG (reference sequence). The DNA of the CDR3 is TGTGCCTGGAGTCAGACAGGGGGTAATGAAAAACTGTTTTTT. It is translated as CAWSQTGGNEKLFF.

The chain is built from TRBV6-2 or TRBV6-3 and TRBJ2-7; D gene uncertain. Deletions cut 2 bases from V and 0 bases from J, with 8 bases between. Germline lookup yields CDR1 MNHEY and CDR2 SVGEGT. This CDR3 spans 14 amino acids. The CDR3 sequence is CASSYPWGSYEQYF. In DNA form, the CDR3 reads TGTGCCAGCAGTTACCCCTGGGGCTCCTACGAGCAGTACTTC.

The chain uses TRBV6-5 and TRBJ1-5; TRBD1 is a possible D gene (5 bases). The CDR3 has 14 residues. Germline values: CDR1 MNHEY, CDR2 SVGAGI. V was clipped by 6 bases and J by 6 bases, with 15 bases between them. The CDR3 protein is CASRVLGAGQPQHF. CDR3 sequence (DNA): TGTGCCAGCAGGGTACTTGGGGCAGGTCAGCCCCAGCATTTT.

The rearrangement uses TRBV7-9 and TRBJ1-6; D uncertain. Per the germline V gene, CDR1 is SEHNR and CDR2 is FQNEAQ (reference sequence). The CDR3 spans 14 residues. V lost 5 bases, J lost 11 bases, and 16 bases lay in between. Written as DNA, the CDR3 is TGTGCCAGCAGCCCACCCCCCTCGGGGACACCCCTCCACTTT. Amino acid sequence: CASSPPPSGTPLHF.

This chain uses TRBV10-3 with TRBJ1-5; tentative D call: TRBD1 (6 bases). The CDR3 loop spans 14 amino acids. V was pared by 2 bases and J by 4 bases, with 9 bases between. Germline V gene sequence: CDR1 ENHRY, CDR2 SYGVKD. For the CDR3, the DNA is TGTGCCATCAGTGAGCAAGGGGGGAATCAGCCCCAGCATTTT. This encodes CAISEQGGNQPQHF.

This clone was picked up a small number of times. The chain employs TRBV6-5 and TRBJ1-1; 7 positions agree with TRBD1. Germline V gene data show CDR1 as MNHEY and CDR2 as SVGAGI. V lost 7 bases and J lost 4; bases outside the gene matches: 9. The CDR3 is 14 amino acids. The CDR3 protein is CASTSGGTATEAFF. CDR3 bases: TGTGCCAGCACCTCCGGTGGGACAGCCACTGAAGCTTTCTTT.

The J gene is TRBJ1-6, the V gene TRBV10-2; D might be TRBD1 (5 bases). The CDR3 runs 14 residues. Per the germline V gene, CDR1 is WSHSY and CDR2 is SAAADI. Between the trimmed V and J ends, which lost 0 bases and 13 bases, there was a span of 13 bases. The CDR3 region is CASSESGADRPLHF. DNA for the CDR3: TGCGCCAGCAGTGAGTCTGGGGCGGATCGGCCCCTCCACTTT.

The gene calls are TRBV6-5 and TRBJ1-5; a possible D gene is TRBD1 (6 bases). The CDR3 sequence is 14 residues long. Germline CDR1 MNHEY, CDR2 SVGAGI. V shed 6 bases and J shed 4 bases, with 13 bases lying between them. This CDR3 reads CASRPDRSNQPQHF. CDR3 bases: TGTGCCAGCAGGCCCGACAGGTCAAATCAGCCCCAGCATTTT.

V usage is TRBV27 and J usage is TRBJ1-5, with D uncertain. V was shortened by 3 bases and J by 0 bases, with 9 bases between the two germline ends. The CDR3 contains 15 residues. The germline V gene encodes CDR1 MNHEY and CDR2 SMNVEV (reference sequence). The CDR3 spells CASSLTPDSNQPQHF. The CDR3 nucleotides are TGTGCCAGCAGTTTGACCCCGGATAGCAATCAGCCCCAGCATTTT.

CDR3 sequence: CASSRVHTGELFF. Here the CDR3 DNA reads TGTGCCAGCAGCAGGGTACACACCGGGGAGCTGTTTTTT. The chain recombines TRBV5-6 with TRBJ2-2; D unclear. The CDR3 spans 13 residues. Germline CDR1 and CDR2: SGHDT and YYEEEE. V was clipped by 4 bases and J by 3 bases, with 7 bases between them.

The chain carries TRBV10-2 and TRBJ2-3; 8 nucleotides line up with TRBD2. Germline lookup yields CDR1 WSHSY and CDR2 SAAADI. With V trimmed by 7 bases and J by 0 bases, 12 bases remained unmatched. The CDR3 is 17 amino acids. CDR3 DNA sequence: TGCGCCAGCACAAAAGTCGGGGCTAGCGGGAGCACAGATACGCAGTATTTT. Translating it yields CASTKVGASGSTDTQYF.

The gene calls are TRBV11-1 and TRBJ1-2; unclear D gene. V gave up 5 bases and J gave up 5 bases, with 15 bases separating them. The V gene's germline CDR1 is SGHAT and CDR2 FQDESV (reference sequence). There are 14 residues in the CDR3. The CDR3 DNA sequence: TGTGCCAGCAGCCCGCGGTGGACGGATTATGGCTACACCTTC. Translated, it gives CASSPRWTDYGYTF.

This clone showed up just a few times. The chain combines TRBV10-1 with TRBJ2-5; TRBD2 agrees at 9 bases. From germline, CDR1 is WNHNN and CDR2 SYGVQD (reference sequence). The J segment lost 0 bases and the V segment lost 3 bases, leaving 11 bases of the junction unmatched. The CDR3 is 18 residues long. In nucleotides, the CDR3 is TGCGCCAGCAGTGACCTGGGACTAGCCCTATGGTACCAAGAGACCCAGTACTTC. Translating it yields CASSDLGLALWYQETQYF.

The rearrangement uses TRBV19 and TRBJ2-3; a weak D match, TRBD2 (5 bases). Germline V CDR1 and CDR2: LNHDA, SQIVND (reference sequence). Trimming removed 3 bases from V and 2 bases from J, with 12 bases in between. The CDR3 extends over 15 amino acids. CDR3 coding DNA: TGTGCCAGTAGTATGTGGCGGGCTCCCACAGATACGCAGTATTTT. Protein product: CASSMWRAPTDTQYF.